These 25 T cell receptor beta chains came from one sample sequenced in a study of T cells in Graves' hyperthyroidism and ophthalmopathy. There were TCR beta CDR3 regions amplified from RNA transcripts. Carried out on the TCR CDR3, a first-round RT-PCR used the HTBI primer set. MiXCR, run by TCRdb on the multiplex PCR reads, gives a single entry per CDR3 protein. The sample includes more than 350,000 distinct CDR3 sequences, nearly 15% of them seen just once. Specimen: blood. All receptors come from an older woman with Graves' ophthalmopathy.

This clonotype was observed at least ten times. The genes are TRBV2 and TRBJ2-7; a weak D match, TRBD2 (6 bases). The germline V and J ends were trimmed by 3 bases and 2 bases, with 8 bases remaining between them. This CDR3 is built from 13 residues. The germline CDR1 and CDR2 sequences are SNHLY and FYNNEI. CDR3 region: CASSEGGPYEQYF. CDR3 coding DNA: TGTGCCAGCAGTGAGGGGGGACCCTACGAGCAGTACTTC.

This rearrangement joins TRBV7-8 to TRBJ2-7; D is uncertain. The germline gives CDR1 SGHVS, CDR2 FQNEAQ. V gave up 2 bases and J gave up 1 base, with 9 bases separating them. This CDR3 spans 14 amino acids. The chain's CDR3 is CASSLFSASYEQYF. CDR3 DNA sequence: TGTGCCAGCAGCTTATTCAGTGCTTCCTACGAGCAGTACTTC.

This clonotype showed up many times. CDR3 residues: CASRTDIVNIQYF. The CDR3 coding sequence is TGTGCCAGCAGGACGGATATTGTCAACATTCAGTACTTC. The chain carries TRBV12-3 or TRBV12-4 and TRBJ2-4; no clear D gene. The CDR3 runs to 13 residues. V shed 6 bases and J shed 7 bases, with 13 bases lying between them.

V gene TRBV29-1 combines with J gene TRBJ2-1; 7 nucleotides agree with TRBD1. CDR1 SQVTM and CDR2 ANQGSEA come from the germline V gene. The V segment lost 7 bases and the J segment 3 bases; nucleotides outside the gene matches: 9. The CDR3 spans 14 residues. In DNA, the CDR3 is TGCAGCGCGAACCGGGACAGAGACTACAATGAGCAGTTCTTC. Translation gives CSANRDRDYNEQFF.

This clonotype was seen ten or more times. This chain links TRBV20-1 with TRBJ2-7, with 7 bases matching TRBD2. CDR1 and CDR2 (germline): DFQATT, SNEGSKA (reference sequence). The length of the CDR3 is 15 residues. Trimming at V came to 1 base and at J to 0 bases, leaving 6 bases not matched to a gene. The CDR3: CSARGSGTNSYEQYF. In nucleotides, the CDR3 is TGCAGTGCTAGAGGGTCCGGGACTAACTCCTACGAGCAGTACTTC.

This clonotype was counted at least ten times. The rearrangement uses TRBV28 and TRBJ2-1; 8 bases line up with TRBD2. The CDR3 has 14 residues. Germline CDR1 reads MDHEN; CDR2 reads SYDVKM. V was pared by 11 bases and J by 4 bases, with 10 bases of the junction left unmatched. The CDR3 sequence: CAALTSGSYNEQFF. Here the CDR3 DNA reads TGTGCCGCATTGACCAGCGGGAGTTACAATGAGCAGTTCTTC.

This clonotype showed up many times. V and J are TRBV13 and TRBJ1-1, with unresolved D. CDR3 length equals 14 residues. Germline loops: CDR1 PRHDT, CDR2 FYEKMQ (reference sequence). V was pared by 5 bases and J by 3 bases, with 13 bases between. The CDR3 DNA reads as TGTGCCAGCAGCGCGTCCAGCTGGGACACTGAAGCTTTCTTT. Translating gives CASSASSWDTEAFF.

This clonotype has at least ten counts. Written as DNA, the CDR3 is TGTGCCAGCAGCCCCGAAATCCCATATCGTGACACCGGGGAGCTGTTTTTT. It yields the protein CASSPEIPYRDTGELFF. The chain uses TRBV28 and TRBJ2-2; D gene unclear. This CDR3 spans 17 amino acids. CDR1 and CDR2 (germline): MDHEN, SYDVKM. The ends were cut back, 6 bases at V and 3 bases at J, with 20 bases in the middle.

The rearrangement joins TRBV28 to TRBJ2-5, with a possible D match to TRBD2 (5 bases). The germline V gene has CDR1 MDHEN and CDR2 SYDVKM. The CDR3 extends over 17 amino acids. The V end was cut by 10 bases, the J end by 11 bases, with 35 bases between. The CDR3 bases are TGTGCCACCAAGTACGCCCTGGAGGCCCTTGGGCAAGATGGGCAGTACTTC. Residues: CATKYALEALGQDGQYF.

This clonotype was counted at least ten times. V is TRBV5-1 and J is TRBJ2-1; TRBD1 agrees at 11 bases. CDR1 and CDR2 (germline): SGHRS, YFSETQ. Trimming took 4 bases from V and 1 from J; bases not matched to a gene: 10. CDR3 size: 18 residues. CDR3 nucleotide sequence: TGCGCCAGCAGCCCCGGACAGGGGGCAGGCCTATCCTACAATGAGCAGTTCTTC. It is translated as CASSPGQGAGLSYNEQFF.

This clonotype has at least ten counts. J is TRBJ2-3 and V is TRBV18; TRBD2 matches 8 bases. J gave up 3 bases and V 0 bases, and 8 bases lay outside the gene matches. This CDR3 region has 17 residues. CDR1 KGHSH and CDR2 LQKENI come from the germline V gene. In DNA form, the CDR3 reads TGTGCCAGCTCACCACCGGGAGCGGGAGTGGGTACAGATACGCAGTATTTT. As protein: CASSPPGAGVGTDTQYF.

There are a few counts of this clonotype. The rearrangement uses TRBV20-1 and TRBJ1-1, with 7 nucleotides matching TRBD1. V lost 2 bases to trimming and J lost 1 base; unmatched junction nucleotides: 7. Germline V gene sequence: CDR1 DFQATT, CDR2 SNEGSKA (reference sequence). This CDR3 contains 15 residues. The CDR3 nucleotides read TGCAGTGCTAGACTACAGGGGAGGGGGAACACTGAAGCTTTCTTT. Translating gives CSARLQGRGNTEAFF.

This clonotype has at least ten counts. The chain links TRBV7-2 to TRBJ1-6; no definite D call. The germline CDR1 and CDR2 sequences are SGHTA and FQGNSA. The CDR3 runs to 13 residues. With 5 bases removed from V and 13 bases from J, the gap between germline ends came to 15 bases. The CDR3: CASSGRSKVPLHF. The CDR3 region has the DNA TGTGCCAGCAGCGGAAGAAGCAAAGTTCCCCTCCACTTT.

The sample holds a few counts of this clonotype. The chain employs TRBV5-8 and TRBJ2-3; the D gene is possibly TRBD2 (6 bases). Trimming left V 7 bases short and J 14 bases short, with 17 bases between. The CDR3 consists of 11 residues. CDR1 is SGHTS, CDR2 YDEGEE, per germline. This CDR3 is CASHFGLKVYF. The CDR3 DNA sequence: TGTGCCAGCCACTTTGGACTAAAGGTGTATTTT.

This sequence joins TRBV6-2 or TRBV6-3 and TRBJ2-2, with 8 bases lining up with TRBD2. V was pared by 6 bases and J by 4 bases, with 4 bases of the junction left unmatched. The germline V gene has CDR1 MNHEY and CDR2 SVGEGT. The CDR3 consists of 14 residues. The DNA of the CDR3 is TGTGCCAGCAGCGATAGCGGGACCACCGGGGAGCTGTTTTTT. Its protein is CASSDSGTTGELFF.

The V gene is TRBV12-3 or TRBV12-4, the J gene TRBJ2-1, with 8 bases fitting TRBD2. The CDR3 covers 15 residues. J gave up 9 bases and V 4 bases, and 11 bases lay outside the gene matches. Written as DNA, the CDR3 is TGTGCCAGCAGTTCCCCGGGGGGGATCTGGGGTGAGCAGTTCTTC. Amino acids: CASSSPGGIWGEQFF.

This clonotype came up a few times. This chain connects TRBV12-3 or TRBV12-4 to TRBJ2-7; D tentatively fits TRBD1 or TRBD2 (5 bases each). The CDR3 has 17 residues. V dropped 4 bases and J dropped 3 bases, with 22 bases sitting between them. The CDR3 sequence: CASSSWFGGAPNYEQYF. DNA for the CDR3: TGTGCCAGCAGTTCCTGGTTTGGGGGTGCCCCAAACTACGAGCAGTACTTC.

V is TRBV27 and J is TRBJ2-1; D not resolved. Per germline, CDR1 MNHEY and CDR2 SMNVEV (reference sequence). The CDR3 runs 17 residues. The V end lost 0 bases, the J end lost 0 bases, and 12 bases lay between the germline ends. CDR3 residues: CASSLSGPLNSYNEQFF. The CDR3 DNA follows: TGTGCCAGCAGTTTATCAGGGCCGTTGAACTCCTACAATGAGCAGTTCTTC.

Many counts were recorded for this clonotype. V gene TRBV20-1 combines with J gene TRBJ2-5, with 13 bases identical to TRBD2. The germline CDR1 and CDR2 sequences are DFQATT and SNEGSKA (reference sequence). CDR3 length: 15 amino acids. V lost 7 bases, J lost 1 base, and 6 bases stayed unmatched. Written as DNA, the CDR3 is TGCAGTGGGACTAGCGGGAGTGCGGGCCAAGAGACCCAGTACTTC. Protein: CSGTSGSAGQETQYF.

This clonotype turned up a few times. The DNA of the CDR3 is TGTGCCACCAGTGATGCCGGTGTGGGCAGGCCCAAAGAGACCCAGTACTTC. It yields the protein CATSDAGVGRPKETQYF. This chain uses TRBV24-1 with TRBJ2-5; D ambiguous. The CDR3 is made up of 17 amino acids. V was cut by 3 bases and J by 3 bases, with 19 bases left in between. CDR1 and CDR2 (germline): KGHDR, SFDVKD.

This clonotype has more than one count but fewer than ten. The genes are TRBV29-1 and TRBJ2-7, with 9 bases matching TRBD2. V gave up 2 bases and J gave up 2 bases; unmatched junction bases: 1. Germline values: CDR1 SQVTM, CDR2 ANQGSEA. This CDR3 contains 13 residues. In DNA form, the CDR3 reads TGCAGCGTTGAACTAGCGGGGACCTACGAGCAGTACTTC. It specifies CSVELAGTYEQYF.

The chain recombines TRBV19 with TRBJ2-2, with TRBD1 matching over 7 bases. CDR1 is LNHDA and CDR2 is SQIVND in the germline V gene (reference sequence). The CDR3 is 11 residues long. V was clipped by 10 bases and J by 8 bases; unmatched bases: 4. The DNA for the CDR3 is TGTGCCACTTCCAGGGGGGGGGAGCTGTTTTTT. Its protein is CATSRGGELFF.

V is TRBV19 and J is TRBJ1-2; no clear D. The V end was cut by 1 base, the J end by 8 bases, with 14 bases between. The germline V gene encodes CDR1 LNHDA and CDR2 SQIVND (reference sequence). The CDR3 contains 14 residues. Here the CDR3 reads CASSIGRPPRGYTF. The CDR3 DNA is TGTGCCAGTAGTATAGGCCGGCCACCTCGCGGCTACACCTTC.

This clonotype has ten or more counts. The chain couples TRBV12-3 or TRBV12-4 to TRBJ2-3; TRBD1 aligns across 9 bases. The V gene end was trimmed by 3 bases and the J gene end by 5 bases; junction bases not matched to a gene: 6. The CDR3 extends over 15 amino acids. This CDR3 reads CASSLGQGWVDTQYF. CDR3 DNA: TGTGCCAGCAGTTTGGGACAGGGTTGGGTAGATACGCAGTATTTT.

This clonotype has ten or more counts. The J gene is TRBJ2-1, the V gene TRBV6-2 or TRBV6-3; 13 bases map to TRBD2. Losses at the gene ends were 2 bases for V and 6 bases for J; bases not matched to a gene: 4. Germline CDR1 is MNHEY and CDR2 is SVGEGT. The CDR3 loop spans 16 amino acids. The CDR3 loop is CASSYQGLAGANEQFF. The DNA of the CDR3 is TGTGCCAGCAGTTACCAAGGACTAGCGGGAGCCAATGAGCAGTTCTTC.